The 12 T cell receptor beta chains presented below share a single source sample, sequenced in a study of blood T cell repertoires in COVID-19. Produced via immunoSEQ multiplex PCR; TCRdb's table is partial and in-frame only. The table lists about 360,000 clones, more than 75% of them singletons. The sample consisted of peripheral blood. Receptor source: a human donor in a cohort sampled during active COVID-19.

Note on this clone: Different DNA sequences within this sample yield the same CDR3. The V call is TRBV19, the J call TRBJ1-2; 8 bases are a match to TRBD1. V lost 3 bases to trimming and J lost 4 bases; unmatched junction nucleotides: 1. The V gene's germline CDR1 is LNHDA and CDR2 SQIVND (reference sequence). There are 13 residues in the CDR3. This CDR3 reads CASSIGQGYGYTF. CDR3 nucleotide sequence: TGTGCCAGTAGTATCGGACAGGGCTATGGCTACACCTTC.

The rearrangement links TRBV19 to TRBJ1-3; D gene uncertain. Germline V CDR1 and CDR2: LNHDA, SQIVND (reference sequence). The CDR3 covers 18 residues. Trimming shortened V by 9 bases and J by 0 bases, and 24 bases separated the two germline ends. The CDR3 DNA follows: TGTGCCAGCCAAGCGACGAGACCACGTCTACCCTCTGGAAACACCATATATTTT. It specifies CASQATRPRLPSGNTIYF.

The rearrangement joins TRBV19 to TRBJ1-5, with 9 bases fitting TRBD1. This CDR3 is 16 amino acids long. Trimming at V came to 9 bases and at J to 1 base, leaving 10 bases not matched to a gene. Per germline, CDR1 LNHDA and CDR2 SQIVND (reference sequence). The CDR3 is CASRPVDRGSNQPQHF. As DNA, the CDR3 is TGTGCCAGCCGCCCAGTGGACAGGGGAAGCAATCAGCCCCAGCATTTT.

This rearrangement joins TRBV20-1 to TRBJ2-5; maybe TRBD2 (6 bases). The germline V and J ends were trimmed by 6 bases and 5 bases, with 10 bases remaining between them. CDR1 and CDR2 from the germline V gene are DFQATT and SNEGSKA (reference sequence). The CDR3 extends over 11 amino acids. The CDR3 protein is CSAGEDETQYF. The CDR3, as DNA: TGCAGTGCCGGGGAGGATGAGACCCAGTACTTC.

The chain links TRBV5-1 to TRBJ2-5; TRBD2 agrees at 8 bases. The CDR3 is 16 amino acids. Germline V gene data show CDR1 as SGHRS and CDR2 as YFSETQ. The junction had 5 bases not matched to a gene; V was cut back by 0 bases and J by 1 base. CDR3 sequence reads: CASSLETSGLQETQYF. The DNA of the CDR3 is TGCGCCAGCAGCTTGGAAACTAGCGGCCTCCAAGAGACCCAGTACTTC.

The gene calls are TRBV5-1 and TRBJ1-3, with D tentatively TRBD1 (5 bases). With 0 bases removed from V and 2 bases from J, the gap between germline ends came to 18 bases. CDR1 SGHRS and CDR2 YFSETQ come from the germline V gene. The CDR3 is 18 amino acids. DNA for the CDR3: TGCGCCAGCAGCTTGGAGGGGCAGGGAACGTCCGCTGGAAACACCATATATTTT. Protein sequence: CASSLEGQGTSAGNTIYF.

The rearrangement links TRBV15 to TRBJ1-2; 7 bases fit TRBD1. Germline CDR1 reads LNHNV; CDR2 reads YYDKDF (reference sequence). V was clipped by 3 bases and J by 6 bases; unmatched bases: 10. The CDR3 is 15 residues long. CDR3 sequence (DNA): TGTGCCACCAGCAGGAGGACAGGTCCGGGGGATGGCTACACCTTC. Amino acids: CATSRRTGPGDGYTF. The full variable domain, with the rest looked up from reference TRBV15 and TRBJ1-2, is DAMVIQNPRYQVTQFGKPVTLSCSQTLNHNVMYWYQQKSSQAPKLLFHYYDKDFNNEADTPDNFQSRRPNTSFCFLDIRSPGLGDTAMYLCATSRRTGPGDGYTFGSGTRLTVV.

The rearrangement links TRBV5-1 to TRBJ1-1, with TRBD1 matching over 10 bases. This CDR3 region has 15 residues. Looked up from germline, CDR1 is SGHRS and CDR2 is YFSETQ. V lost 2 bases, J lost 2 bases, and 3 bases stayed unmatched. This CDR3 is CASSLDRGLNTEAFF. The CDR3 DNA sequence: TGCGCCAGCAGCTTAGACAGGGGGCTCAACACTGAAGCTTTCTTT.

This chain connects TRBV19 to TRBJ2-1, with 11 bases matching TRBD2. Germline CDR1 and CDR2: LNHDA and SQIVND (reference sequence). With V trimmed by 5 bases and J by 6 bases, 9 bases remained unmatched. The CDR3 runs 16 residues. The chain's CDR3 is CASSSLAGGRGNEQFF. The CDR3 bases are TGTGCCAGTAGTTCCCTAGCGGGAGGCCGCGGCAATGAGCAGTTCTTC.

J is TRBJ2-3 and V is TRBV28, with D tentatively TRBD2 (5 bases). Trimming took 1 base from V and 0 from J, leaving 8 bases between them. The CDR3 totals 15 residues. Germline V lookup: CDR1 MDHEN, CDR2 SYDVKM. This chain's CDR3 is CASSLSRTSTDTQYF. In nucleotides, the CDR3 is TGTGCCAGCAGTTTATCTAGGACTAGCACAGATACGCAGTATTTT.

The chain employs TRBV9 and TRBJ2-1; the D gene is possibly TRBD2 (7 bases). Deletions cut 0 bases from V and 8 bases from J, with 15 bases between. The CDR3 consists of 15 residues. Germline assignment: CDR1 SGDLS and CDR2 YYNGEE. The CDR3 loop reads CASSVAGGLADEQFF. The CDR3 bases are TGTGCCAGCAGCGTAGCCGGGGGGCTCGCGGATGAGCAGTTCTTC.

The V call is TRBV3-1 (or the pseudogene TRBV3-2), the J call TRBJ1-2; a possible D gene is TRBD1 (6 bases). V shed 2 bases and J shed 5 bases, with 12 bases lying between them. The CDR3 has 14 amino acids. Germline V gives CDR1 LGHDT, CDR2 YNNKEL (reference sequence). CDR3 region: CASSQSGQPYGYTF. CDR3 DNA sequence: TGTGCCAGCAGCCAAAGTGGACAGCCATATGGCTACACCTTC.